The clone carrying this TCR beta chain was counted between two and nine times. The sample comes from a study of regulatory T cells in long-lasting Graves disease. Study overall: The study enrolled newly diagnosed Graves' patients on antithyroid drugs under 3 months.

The time point is: newly diagnosed GD, antithyroid drugs for less than 3 months. The TCR library was made from RNA extracted from PBMCs. V lost 2 bases and J 8 bases, leaving 19 bases between the germline ends. Germline-derived CDR1 and CDR2 are MGHDK and SYGVNS. This CDR3 comprises 15 residues. Combining iRepertoire HTBI primers with Arm-PCR of CDR3 regions, the authors built TCR beta libraries. TCRdb reanalysed the multiplex PCR reads using MiXCR and keeps one entry per CDR3 protein. The sample comprises under 450,000 distinct CDR3 sequences, around 11% of which are singletons, and under 20% rests with the top ten. These same records also appear under a second study, on T cells in Graves' hyperthyroidism and ophthalmopathy. This second study says: Orbital computed tomography, thyroid ultrasound, serum thyroxine and TRAb, and clinical symptoms together informed the diagnoses. The HTBI primer set was used in a first-round RT-PCR of the TCR CDR3.

Here the sequenced sample was peripheral blood mononuclear cells (PBMCs), taken at new diagnosis, from a patient treated with antithyroid drugs. This chain connects TRBV25-1 to TRBJ2-7, with a tentative D call TRBD2 (7 bases). The origin of this receptor is a young woman with Graves disease. CDR3 sequence reads: CASSEGIRGGGQQYF. The CDR3 coding sequence is TGTGCCAGCAGTGAAGGAATCAGAGGGGGGGGCCAGCAGTACTTC.